The entry that follows covers one TCR beta chain sequence. Using immunoSEQ multiplex PCR, the repertoire was profiled, and TCRdb retains in-frame clones only, with some absent. The profile shows 81,000 or so clones, approximately 90% of them singletons. The record originates from a study of OX40 agonist ivuxolimab in advanced cancers. V was shortened by 1 base and J by 2 bases, with 12 bases between the two germline ends. Germline lookup yields CDR1 SGHAT and CDR2 FQDESV (reference sequence). This CDR3 is 15 amino acids long. This TCR was sampled from an adult with an advanced solid tumor such as melanoma, head and neck, liver or kidney cancer. This chain connects TRBV11-1 to TRBJ2-7; tentatively, D is TRBD1 (6 bases). The sequencing used CD4+ or CD8+ T cells sorted from blood, collected in a trial of the OX40 agonist ivuxolimab. Here the CDR3 reads CASSLVRDTAYEQYF. CDR3 coding DNA: TGTGCCAGCAGCTTAGTTCGGGACACCGCCTACGAGCAGTACTTC.